Below, one TCR beta chain is given with its context. The source of the sample is a study of blood T cell repertoires in COVID-19. Study-level information: COVID-19 samples collected from the United States, Italy and Spain covered acute and convalescent phases.

The CDR3 extends over 15 amino acids. Trimming cost V 1 base and J 10 bases, with 14 bases left between them. Germline CDR1 is MNHNS and CDR2 is SASEGT. Repertoires were generated with immunoSEQ multiplex PCR, while TCRdb's copy carries only in-frame clones and drops some. Of approximately 120,000 clones listed, 88% are singletons. Sequenced input: peripheral blood. The source is a human donor in a cohort sampled during active COVID-19. The chain couples TRBV6-1 to TRBJ1-6; D unclear. This chain's CDR3 is CASSEVAGLGSPLHF. In nucleotides, the CDR3 is TGTGCCAGCAGTGAAGTTGCAGGACTGGGATCACCCCTCCACTTT.